This TCR beta chain came from a study of control samples from healthy donors and cancer patients. Clones were sequenced by immunoSEQ multiplex PCR, and TCRdb holds only the in-frame ones, with some missing. Of over 45,000 clones listed, over 85% are singletons. Germline V gene data show CDR1 as SGHAT and CDR2 as FQNNGV. The CDR3 runs 19 residues. V lost 2 bases to trimming and J lost 7 bases; unmatched junction nucleotides: 14. This clone was detected a few times. The sequence came from a man in his forties with colorectal cancer. The material sequenced was PBMCs. The chain links TRBV11-2 to TRBJ2-1, with 13 bases matching TRBD2. The CDR3, as DNA: TGTGCCAGCAGCTTACGTTCCCGTGGGACTAGCGGGGTAAGAAATGAGCAGTTCTTC. Its protein is CASSLRSRGTSGVRNEQFF.